Detailed here is one TCR beta chain. Sequencing used immunoSEQ multiplex PCR; TCRdb keeps in-frame clones, though not all of them. The sample lists under 50,000 clones, about 85% occurring once. This sample stems from a study of blood T cell repertoires in COVID-19. Sequencing was done on a sample of peripheral blood. The origin of this receptor is a man in his 60s with COVID-19, enrolled during active disease.

CDR3 sequence: CATLAVAQAANEQFF. The CDR3 DNA sequence: TGTGCCACCTTAGCGGTCGCACAGGCAGCCAATGAGCAGTTCTTC. The V gene is TRBV27, the J gene TRBJ2-1; TRBD2 is a possible D gene (6 bases). The CDR3 consists of 15 residues. Germline lookup yields CDR1 MNHEY and CDR2 SMNVEV (reference sequence). Trimming pared 10 bases from V and 6 bases from J, leaving 22 bases between.